This T cell receptor beta chain appears in the sequencing data of a study of shared clonotypes between healthy human individuals. Terminally differentiated effector memory CD45RA+ cells were excluded by CCR7 positive selection of CD45RO-negative cells. Healthy HIV-negative adults without recent acute infections or vaccinations served as donors. Concerning this clone: Its specificity is not known.

Germline values: CDR1 SNHLY, CDR2 FYNNEI. V was clipped by 2 bases and J by 4 bases, with 16 bases between them. The CDR3 is 16 residues long. General study results and limits: Among a handful of donors, roughly 5.5% of naive CD4 clonotypes were found in common. Represented diversity, genetic and exposure-history alike, was limited by few donors. Relative to their counterparts shared across all four donors, non-shared clonotypes exhibited diminished generation probabilities.

Sequencing used immunoSEQ multiplex PCR; TCRdb keeps in-frame clones, though not all of them. The sample yields around 2,000,000 clones, 85% to 95% seen once. The clonotype originates from a man aged 18 to 29 in good health. The chain is built from TRBV2 and TRBJ2-3, with D possibly TRBD1 on 6 matching bases. The sequencing sample was made of naive CD8+ T cells sorted from blood. The CDR3 nucleotides read TGTGCCAGCAGTGAAAGTGCAGGGGCAGGTGCAGATACGCAGTATTTT. It yields the protein CASSESAGAGADTQYF. The complete variable domain, with remaining parts taken from reference TRBV2 and TRBJ2-3, reads EPEVTQTPSHQVTQMGQEVILRCVPISNHLYFYWYRQILGQKVEFLVSFYNNEISEKSEIFDDQFSVERPDGSNFTLKIRSTKLEDSAMYFCASSESAGAGADTQYFGPGTRLTVL.